Below, 6 T cell receptor beta chains from the same sample are listed, as sequenced in a study of blood T cell repertoires in COVID-19 (dated by TCRdb to the early 2020s). Preparation of the library involved the immunoSEQ multiplex PCR assay. The table comes from immuneACCESS by way of TCRdb, which keeps in-frame sequences with V and J called. Part of the clones is missing from these tables; in studies checked, under half for an unresolved V gene and the rest for unknown reasons. This sample holds around 45,000 clones; less than 95% were observed only once. 6% to 6.5% of the sample rests with the top ten. The sequencing sample was made of peripheral blood. Every receptor here comes from a man in his 70s with active COVID-19.

The chain employs TRBV3-1 (or the pseudogene TRBV3-2) and TRBJ1-2, with TRBD1 matching over 7 bases. This CDR3 has 18 residues. Germline V gives CDR1 LGHDT, CDR2 YNNKEL (reference sequence). V dropped 0 bases and J dropped 6; count of bases not matched to a gene: 16. In DNA, the CDR3 is TGTGCCAGCAGCCAAGATCGCCGGACAGGCTCCTATTCGGATGGCTACACCTTC. This translates into CASSQDRRTGSYSDGYTF.

The J gene is TRBJ2-3, the V gene TRBV5-1; tentative D call: TRBD2 (8 bases). Germline-derived CDR1 and CDR2 are SGHRS and YFSETQ. The ends were cut back, 2 bases at V and 3 bases at J, with 22 bases in the middle. This CDR3 is 18 amino acids long. The CDR3 reads CASSLGLSAGGQTDTQYF. In DNA form, the CDR3 reads TGCGCCAGCAGCTTAGGACTATCGGCGGGGGGACAGACAGATACGCAGTATTTT. Looking up the rest from reference TRBV5-1 and TRBJ2-3 gives the full variable domain: KAGVTQTPRYLIKTRGQQVTLSCSPISGHRSVSWYQQTPGQGLQFLFEYFSETQRNKGNFPGRFSGRQFSNSRSEMNVSTLELGDSALYLCASSLGLSAGGQTDTQYFGPGTRLTVL.

J is TRBJ1-2 and V is TRBV4-1, with D possibly TRBD1 on 6 matching bases. The CDR3 loop spans 14 amino acids. In germline, CDR1 is MGHRA, CDR2 YSYEKL. V was shortened by 0 bases and J by 2 bases, with 7 bases between the two germline ends. The CDR3 loop is CASSQDDRNYGYTF. The CDR3, as DNA: TGCGCCAGCAGCCAAGATGACAGGAACTATGGCTACACCTTC.

V and J are TRBV24-1 and TRBJ2-2; 8 bases fit TRBD1. This CDR3 is 16 amino acids long. Germline V gives CDR1 KGHDR, CDR2 SFDVKD. V trimming: 8 bases; J trimming: 1 base; junction bases outside the gene matches: 8. In DNA, the CDR3 is TGTGCCACCACCCCCACCGGGACAGGGAACACCGGGGAGCTGTTTTTT. It specifies CATTPTGTGNTGELFF.

The chain has TRBV4-2 and TRBJ2-2; 9 bases line up with TRBD2. The germline gives CDR1 LGHNA, CDR2 YNFKEQ. This CDR3 region has 17 residues. The V gene end was trimmed by 3 bases and the J gene end by 1 base; junction bases not matched to a gene: 6. This chain's CDR3 is CASSHLGLAENTGELFF. The CDR3 nucleotides read TGTGCCAGCAGCCACTTGGGACTAGCTGAGAACACCGGGGAGCTGTTTTTT.

The chain joins TRBV19 to TRBJ1-1; TRBD1 agrees at 9 bases. Looked up from germline, CDR1 is LNHDA and CDR2 is SQIVND (reference sequence). The length of the CDR3 is 13 residues. The V segment lost 9 bases and the J segment 4 bases; nucleotides outside the gene matches: 6. This CDR3 reads CASTMTGGTEAFF. The CDR3 DNA reads as TGTGCCAGCACAATGACAGGGGGCACTGAAGCTTTCTTT. The full variable domain, with the rest looked up from reference TRBV19 and TRBJ1-1, is DGGITQSPKYLFRKEGQNVTLSCEQNLNHDAMYWYRQDPGQGLRLIYYSQIVNDFQKGDIAEGYSVSREKKESFPLTVTSAQKNPTAFYLCASTMTGGTEAFFGQGTRLTVV.